Listed here is a single T cell receptor (beta chain). Its antigen is not yet known. One base away there is no much larger clone; base qualities are not given. This sample stems from a study of blood T cell repertoires in COVID-19 (dated by TCRdb to 2018 to 2020). Regarding the study in general: The collaborator samples originated in the United States, Italy and Spain and spanned the acute and convalescent phases of COVID-19. The prospective study material was composed of cDNA or gDNA derived from T cells, B-cell-depleted T cells, or PBMCs. The dataset comprised deeply sampled blood TCRbeta repertoires from subjects exposed to, actively infected with, or recovered from COVID-19. The repertoires were released in a freely available public database intended as a resource for research on the immune response to SARS-CoV-2. The samples were drawn from two sources: the first 160 participants of the ongoing ImmuneRACE study, and about 1,300 subjects contributed by 6 global collaborators. The sample metadata nearly always contained a de-identified subject ID, COVID-19 status, age in years and sex. Where available, HLA class I and class II types were taken from metadata supplied by the sample provider and were not determined by assay-based typing.

The germline V gene (reference sequence) sets CDR1 to SGHNT and CDR2 to YYREEE. Germline trimming: 5 bases from V, 4 bases from J; junction bases outside gene matches: 18. The CDR3 contains 18 residues, cysteine and phenylalanine counted. CDR3 DNA is the only sequence kept; it has 54 bases, read in frame from the first base. TCRbeta CDR3 regions were amplified from genomic DNA by means of the immunoSEQ Assay, a bias-controlled multiplex PCR. The original pipeline was this. The number of nucleated cells in each sample was estimated from the amplification of reference gene primers within the assay. Sequence reads were collapsed and filtered to measure the absolute abundance of every unique TCRbeta CDR3 rearrangement. For each sample, productive Simpson clonality was calculated by taking the square root of Simpson's diversity index across productive rearrangements. As stored in TCRdb, this immuneACCESS dataset retains in-frame rearrangements with V and J assigned. A fraction of the clones does not appear; measured against another copy, unresolved V genes explain less than half of the discrepancy, and the remainder lacks a known reason. V, J and clone size are those of that table, while D and trimming were read from the DNA. Present in this sample are around 62,000 clones, 88% of which were seen just once. The ten largest make up about 9.4% of the sample.

Summary of the overall study and its limitations: The quantity of clinical and demographic metadata differed by source and by participant and was supplied without curation.

Participants in the prospective study were aged roughly 18 to 100 years, lived in 20 to 30 United States geographic areas, and enrolled through a virtual design. Cohort assignment in the prospective study relied on participant-reported clinical history from a screening survey and a study questionnaire. Recovered participants in ImmuneRACE Cohort 3 were defined by two consecutive negative NP/OP PCR tests, clearance by a healthcare professional, or resolution of symptoms. Mobile phlebotomists in the prospective study collected whole blood, serum and a nasopharyngeal or oropharyngeal swab from every participant. Over a roughly 2-month period, participants in the prospective study had the option of providing additional blood draws and questionnaires. Blood samples from the prospective study were shipped frozen or at room temperature prior to DNA extraction.

The rearrangement joined TRBV5-4 to TRBJ2-5, and 9 junction bases match TRBD1. The origin of this receptor is a woman aged 40 to 55 who had recovered from COVID-19. Sequenced input: PBMCs or T cells enriched from blood (not recorded which). The nucleotide sequence reads as follows: TGTGCCAGCAGGGCAGAACTTGTAGCACAGGGGGCAGGAGAGACCCAGTACTTC. Translated, this is CASRAELVAQGAGETQYF.